This T cell receptor (beta chain) was profiled in a study of tumor-infiltrating lymphocytes in primary liver carcinoma. Study details: Donors underwent surgery for histopathologically diagnosed primary liver carcinoma. In every tissue type, samples returned a similar yield of roughly 3.5 to 7.13 million productive TCRbeta reads.

From 500 ng of total RNA, TCR beta-specific cDNA was reverse-transcribed using a constant-region primer. Slightly modified ARM-PCR, run as three nested multiplex PCR rounds, produced the TCR beta libraries. The first two PCR rounds, roughly 11 cycles each, used TRBV1-TRBV30 forward primers and a C-beta reverse primer. In TCRdb, the multiplex PCR reads were re-called with MiXCR into one record per CDR3 protein. The sample yields some 320,000 distinct CDR3 sequences, approximately 65% seen once. The CDR3 is 16 amino acids. CDR1 and CDR2 (germline): SEHNR, FQNEAQ (reference sequence). V was pared by 5 bases and J by 2 bases, with 11 bases of the junction left unmatched. Unsorted whole blood supplied the RNA, and germline DNA was extracted too. Points on this clonotype: Its target is not known. A much larger clone sits a single nucleotide away, making a read error possible.

Study results and caveats: Tumor samples exhibited a significantly greater top-250-clone fraction than blood samples (p = 0.039).

The TCR was taken from a man aged 35-49 years with primary liver carcinoma and hepatitis B virus infection. The chain carries TRBV7-9 and TRBJ2-5; 7 bases fit TRBD2. Sequenced material: peripheral blood. This CDR3 is CASSPVTTGGQETQYF. The CDR3 region has the DNA TGTGCCAGCAGCCCAGTAACGACGGGAGGTCAAGAGACCCAGTACTTC.